The clone carrying this T cell receptor (beta chain) has more than one count but fewer than ten. Data came from immunoSEQ multiplex PCR; TCRdb stores just in-frame clones and leaves some out. The table includes about 99,000 clones, roughly 90% detected once. This entry comes from a study of blood T cell repertoires in COVID-19. Background on the study: The United States, Italy and Spain were the sources of the acute and convalescent COVID-19 samples.

The CDR3 is 17 residues long. V dropped 5 bases and J dropped 6; count of bases not matched to a gene: 7. Looked up from germline, CDR1 is SEHNR and CDR2 is FQNEAQ (reference sequence). This chain connects TRBV7-9 to TRBJ2-2; 15 nucleotides align to TRBD2. The receptor was isolated from a human donor in a cohort sampled during active COVID-19. Sequencing was performed on peripheral blood. The DNA of the CDR3 is TGTGCCAGCAGCCCCCGGACTAGCGGGGGGGTATCCGGGGAGCTGTTTTTT. Protein product: CASSPRTSGGVSGELFF.